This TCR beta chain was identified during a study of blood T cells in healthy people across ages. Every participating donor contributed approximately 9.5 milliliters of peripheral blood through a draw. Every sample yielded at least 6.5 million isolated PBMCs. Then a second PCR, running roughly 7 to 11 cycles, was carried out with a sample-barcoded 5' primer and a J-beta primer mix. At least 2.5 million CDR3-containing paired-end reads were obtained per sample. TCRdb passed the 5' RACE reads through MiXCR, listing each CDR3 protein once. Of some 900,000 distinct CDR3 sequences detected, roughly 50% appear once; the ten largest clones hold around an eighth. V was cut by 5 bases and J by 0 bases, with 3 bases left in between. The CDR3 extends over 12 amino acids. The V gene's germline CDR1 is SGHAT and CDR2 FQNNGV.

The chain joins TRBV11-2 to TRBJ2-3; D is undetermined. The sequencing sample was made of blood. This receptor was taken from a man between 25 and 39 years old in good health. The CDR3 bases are TGTGCCAGCAGCATGAGCACAGATACGCAGTATTTT. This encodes CASSMSTDTQYF. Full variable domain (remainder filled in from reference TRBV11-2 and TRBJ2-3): EAGVAQSPRYKIIEKRQSVAFWCNPISGHATLYWYQQILGQGPKLLIQFQNNGVVDDSQLPKDRFSAERLKGVDSTLKIQPAKLEDSAVYLCASSMSTDTQYFGPGTRLTVL.